The 13 T cell receptor beta chains below come from one sample, sequenced in a study of CD8+CD57+ T cells in acquired aplastic anemia (dated 2018 in TCRdb). Instrument on record: Illumina HiSeq 2000. Genomic DNA served as template for TCR beta VDJ combination and CDR3 sequence profiling. The public reads were run again by TCRdb, first through fastp at Q25 and then through MiXCR, and only productive beta chains were kept. Rows with a matching CDR3 protein are joined into one entry that keeps the most common DNA and genes. A total of a few hundred thousand distinct CDR3 sequences appear in this sample, 61% of them only once. 25% to 30% of the sample comes from the top ten. Sequencing used sorted CD4+, CD8+, or CD8+CD57+ T cells (not recorded which) from PBMCs. Receptors originate from a human donor in good health.

V is TRBV5-4 and J is TRBJ2-3; D gene unclear. The germline V gene has CDR1 SGHNT and CDR2 YYREEE (reference sequence). V was pared by 5 bases and J by 1 base, with 5 bases between. The CDR3 is made up of 12 amino acids. CDR3 DNA: TGTGCCAGCAGTATGGGCACAGATACGCAGTATTTT. This encodes CASSMGTDTQYF.

The rearrangement uses TRBV10-3 and TRBJ1-2; a possible D gene is TRBD1 (6 bases). Per germline, CDR1 ENHRY and CDR2 SYGVKD. The CDR3 is 16 amino acids. Trimming left V 6 bases short and J 1 base short, with 18 bases between. The CDR3, as DNA: TGTGCCATCAGCGCCGAACCTGGGACAAATAACTATGGCTACACCTTC. Translation: CAISAEPGTNNYGYTF.

On this clonotype: The conserved phenylalanine or tryptophan normally closing the CDR3 is absent here, so this likely arose from a read error. The chain carries TRBV9 and TRBJ2-7; either TRBD1 or TRBD2 may supply D (5 bases each). The CDR3 sequence is 16 residues long. Germline V gene lookup returns CDR1 SGDLS and CDR2 YYNGEE. As DNA, the CDR3 is TGTGCTAGCAGCCCTCCTTTTCAGAAGGGACCCTACGAGCAGTACCTC. Its protein product is CASSPPFQKGPYEQYL.

This clonotype was recorded at least ten times. The rearrangement links TRBV7-9 to TRBJ1-2, with D unclear. Germline CDR1 and CDR2: SEHNR and FQNEAQ (reference sequence). V gave up 5 bases and J gave up 7 bases, with 17 bases separating them. This CDR3 comprises 14 residues. The CDR3 here is CASSPPGLVSGYTF. In DNA, the CDR3 is TGTGCCAGCAGCCCTCCAGGCCTGGTTAGTGGCTACACCTTC.

The V gene is TRBV27, the J gene TRBJ2-1; 9 bases map to TRBD2. J lost 10 bases, V lost 6 bases, and 4 bases had no gene match. Germline V lookup: CDR1 MNHEY, CDR2 SMNVEV (reference sequence). This CDR3 contains 12 residues. CDR3: CASSRLAGEQFF. CDR3 nucleotide sequence: TGTGCCAGCAGCCGCCTAGCGGGAGAGCAGTTCTTC.

This clonotype was seen only a few times. This chain joins TRBV7-6 and TRBJ1-5; D may be TRBD1 (5 bases). CDR3 length equals 16 residues. The germline V gene encodes CDR1 SGHVS and CDR2 FNYEAQ. V gave up 3 bases and J gave up 0 bases, with 12 bases separating them. The CDR3 is CASSLEGEYSNQPQHF. The CDR3 bases are TGTGCCAGCAGCTTGGAAGGGGAATATAGCAATCAGCCCCAGCATTTT.

The chain couples TRBV5-5 to TRBJ2-7; D is ambiguous. The V and J ends lost 0 bases and 0 bases respectively, with 10 bases between them. This CDR3 has 15 residues. Germline CDR1 and CDR2: SGHKS and YYEKEE (reference sequence). CDR3 nucleotide sequence: TGTGCCAGCAGCTTGGAACAACTTAACTCCTACGAGCAGTACTTC. This sequence encodes CASSLEQLNSYEQYF. Full variable domain (outside the CDR3, taken from reference TRBV5-5 and TRBJ2-7): DAGVTQSPTHLIKTRGQQVTLRCSPISGHKSVSWYQQVLGQGPQFIFQYYEKEERGRGNFPDRFSARQFPNYSSELNVNALLLGDSALYLCASSLEQLNSYEQYFGPGTRLTVT.

The genes are TRBV19 and TRBJ1-2; D is undetermined. Germline V CDR1 and CDR2: LNHDA, SQIVND (reference sequence). Deletions cut 5 bases from V and 4 bases from J, with 11 bases between. The CDR3 has 13 amino acids. This chain's CDR3 is CASSLGHIYGYTF. The CDR3 nucleotides read TGTGCCAGTAGTCTCGGGCATATCTATGGCTACACCTTC.

The table lists this clonotype with a few counts. Possible read error: a much larger clone is one base away. The conserved phenylalanine or tryptophan normally closing the CDR3 is absent here, so this likely arose from a read error. The chain has TRBV4-1 and TRBJ2-7; 8 nucleotides match TRBD2. The CDR3 length is 13 residues. Germline values: CDR1 MGHRA, CDR2 YSYEKL. V lost 4 bases and J lost 3; bases outside the gene matches: 2. The CDR3 loop reads CASSPTSGYEQYL. The DNA for the CDR3 is TGCGCCAGCAGCCCTACTAGCGGCTACGAGCAGTACCTC.

This clonotype was recorded at least ten times. The genes are TRBV9 and TRBJ2-7; TRBD1 matches at 8 bases. CDR3 length equals 14 residues. The V gene end was trimmed by 1 base and the J gene end by 4 bases; junction bases not matched to a gene: 4. Germline V CDR1 and CDR2: SGDLS, YYNGEE. CDR3 sequence reads: CASSVRTGGYEQYF. CDR3 coding DNA: TGTGCCAGCAGCGTACGCACAGGGGGGTACGAGCAGTACTTC.

The V call is TRBV24-1, the J call TRBJ2-1, with 11 nucleotides matching TRBD1. CDR1 and CDR2 from the germline V gene are KGHDR and SFDVKD. The CDR3 runs to 15 residues. V lost 3 bases and J lost 6; bases outside the gene matches: 3. The CDR3 bases are TGTGCCACCAGTGATCGGACAGGGGGCTTCAATGAGCAGTTCTTC. It codes for CATSDRTGGFNEQFF.

J is TRBJ1-2 and V is TRBV7-3; 8 bases are a match to TRBD1. The J segment lost 7 bases and the V segment lost 3 bases, leaving 7 bases of the junction unmatched. Germline CDR1 and CDR2: SGHTA and FQGTGA. The CDR3 consists of 14 residues. The CDR3 loop reads CASSLRQGAAGYTF. The CDR3 nucleotides are TGTGCCAGCAGCTTGCGGCAGGGGGCAGCTGGCTACACCTTC.

Only a few counts were recorded for this clonotype. This could be a read error, since a much larger clone is one nucleotide away. V usage is TRBV7-9 and J usage is TRBJ2-7; TRBD1 is a possible D gene (6 bases). Looked up from germline, CDR1 is SEHNR and CDR2 is FQNEAQ (reference sequence). The CDR3 is 15 amino acids. The V end was cut by 0 bases, the J end by 7 bases, with 16 bases between. CDR3 protein: CASSLAQGTYNEQYF. CDR3 in DNA: TGTGCCAGCAGCTTAGCACAGGGTACCTACAATGAGCAGTACTTC.